These T cell receptor beta chains were read from a single sample in a study of technical replicates of blood from a handful of donors. Only in-frame clones appear in the TCRdb table, and some are missing; sequencing was by immunoSEQ multiplex PCR. The sample holds 80,000 or so clones; 95% are singletons and the top ten take roughly 0.36%. Sequencing was performed on T cells isolated from PBMCs. All receptors derive from a human donor in good health. Each CDR3 is given with its conserved first and last residue. D genes are given only for firm matches. The size field is filled for only some rows; it gives once, few, many or a size class.

CDR3 protein	CDR3 DNA	D gene	V gene	J gene	clone size
CASSFPSGSPSSYEQYF	TGTGCCAGCAGCTTTCCTAGCGGGAGTCCTAGCTCCTACGAGCAGTACTTC	TRBD2	TRBV5-8	TRBJ2-7	NA
CATNGGRVEAFF	TGTGCCACCAACGGGGGGAGGGTTGAAGCTTTCTTT	NA	TRBV2	TRBJ1-1	NA
CASSPSGSSYNEQFF	TGTGCCAGCAGCCCTAGCGGGAGCTCCTACAATGAGCAGTTCTTC	TRBD2	TRBV7-3	TRBJ2-1	once
CASTLAPHSSYEQYF	TGTGCCAGCACTCTAGCGCCCCACAGCTCCTACGAGCAGTACTTC	NA	TRBV7-2	TRBJ2-7	NA
CASSVGGTSGITYSYNEQFF	TGTGCCAGCAGCGTAGGAGGGACTAGCGGGATAACTTACTCCTACAATGAGCAGTTCTTC	TRBD2	TRBV9	TRBJ2-1	NA
CASSELGTSYNEQFF	TGTGCCAGCAGTGAATTAGGGACTAGCTACAATGAGCAGTTCTTC	TRBD2	TRBV25-1	TRBJ2-1	NA
CAWSYGEAEAFF	TGTGCCTGGAGTTACGGAGAGGCTGAAGCTTTCTTT	NA	TRBV30	TRBJ1-1	NA
CASSYSSWTEMGYTF	TGTGCCAGCAGTTACTCGTCCTGGACAGAAATGGGCTACACCTTC	NA	TRBV6-5	TRBJ1-2	NA
CASKVTGGQLTEAFF	TGTGCCAGCAAAGTAACAGGGGGGCAGCTTACTGAAGCTTTCTTT	TRBD1	TRBV6-5	TRBJ1-1	NA
CASTLTGVINTEAFF	TGTGCCAGCACCCTCACCGGGGTTATAAACACTGAAGCTTTCTTT	NA	TRBV6-1	TRBJ1-1	once
CASSSTRNTIYF	TGTGCCAGCAGTTCAACAAGAAACACCATATATTTT	NA	TRBV28	TRBJ1-3	NA
CASSSTGAGELFF	TGTGCCAGCAGCTCTACAGGGGCCGGGGAGCTGTTTTTT	TRBD1	TRBV7-3	TRBJ2-2	NA
CASEGLAGNTIYF	TGTGCCAGTGAAGGACTCGCTGGAAACACCATATATTTT	NA	TRBV2	TRBJ1-3	NA
CAGGTVQETQYF	TGTGCCGGCGGGACAGTACAAGAGACCCAGTACTTC	NA	TRBV6-1	TRBJ2-5	NA
CASSLVSANQPQHF	TGTGCCAGCAGCTTAGTGTCAGCGAATCAGCCCCAGCATTTT	NA	TRBV7-3	TRBJ1-5	NA
CASSYTGTDYEQYF	TGTGCCAGCAGTTACACCGGGACAGATTACGAGCAGTACTTC	TRBD1	TRBV6-5	TRBJ2-7	NA
CASSVATGPQETQYF	TGTGCCAGCAGCGTAGCGACAGGTCCCCAAGAGACCCAGTACTTC	NA	TRBV9	TRBJ2-5	NA
CSVWERNGYTF	TGCAGCGTGTGGGAGCGGAATGGCTACACCTTC	NA	TRBV29-1	TRBJ1-2	NA
CATRLLARLPDTQYF	TGTGCCACCCGTCTCTTAGCGCGTTTGCCAGATACGCAGTATTTT	NA	TRBV28	TRBJ2-3	NA
CASSAPGQGARQPQHF	TGTGCCAGCAGTGCTCCGGGACAGGGGGCCCGGCAGCCCCAGCATTTT	TRBD1	TRBV6-1	TRBJ1-5	once
CASSDDWESSYEQYF	TGTGCCAGCAGCGACGACTGGGAGAGCTCCTACGAGCAGTACTTC	NA	TRBV28	TRBJ2-7	NA
CAISVRTMPDTQYF	TGTGCCATCAGTGTTAGGACTATGCCAGATACGCAGTATTTT	NA	TRBV10-3	TRBJ2-3	once
CAWSTGVLTEAFF	TGTGCCTGGAGCACAGGGGTACTCACTGAAGCTTTCTTT	TRBD1	TRBV30	TRBJ1-1	once
CAWRAGAGTGELFF	TGTGCCTGGAGAGCGGGGGCGGGCACCGGGGAGCTGTTTTTT	TRBD2	TRBV30	TRBJ2-2	once
CASSQVVRREQYF	TGCGCCAGCAGCCAAGTCGTTCGTCGGGAGCAGTACTTC	NA	TRBV4-1	TRBJ2-7	NA
CASSYSTSTDTQYF	TGTGCCAGCAGTTACTCGACTAGCACAGATACGCAGTATTTT	NA	TRBV6-5	TRBJ2-3	NA
CASSLIPGEDTQYF	TGTGCCAGCAGCTTAATCCCGGGGGAAGATACGCAGTATTTT	NA	TRBV13	TRBJ2-3	NA
CASSWAENTEAFF	TGTGCCAGCAGTTGGGCAGAGAACACTGAAGCTTTCTTT	NA	TRBV27	TRBJ1-1	NA
CASITLQALYNEQFF	TGTGCCAGCATTACATTACAGGCCCTCTACAATGAGCAGTTCTTC	NA	TRBV6-1	TRBJ2-1	NA
CASSPGQRSTDTQYF	TGTGCCAGCAGCCCAGGACAGAGGAGCACAGATACGCAGTATTTT	NA	TRBV27	TRBJ2-3	NA
CASSSGVYEQYF	TGTGCCAGCAGCTCCGGGGTCTACGAGCAGTACTTC	NA	TRBV28	TRBJ2-7	once
CASRDLQFNYGYTF	TGTGCCAGCAGGGACTTACAGTTTAACTATGGCTACACCTTC	NA	TRBV9	TRBJ1-2	once
CASRAGGGDTQYF	TGCGCCAGCAGAGCGGGAGGAGGAGATACGCAGTATTTT	TRBD2	TRBV10-2	TRBJ2-3	NA
CASSNSGIGETQYF	TGTGCCAGCAGCAATAGCGGGATAGGGGAGACCCAGTACTTC	TRBD2	TRBV7-2	TRBJ2-5	once
CASSLGDRAYEQYF	TGTGCCAGCAGCTTAGGGGACAGGGCCTACGAGCAGTACTTC	TRBD1	TRBV5-5	TRBJ2-7	NA